What follows are 6 T cell receptor beta chains derived from one specimen sequenced in a study of tumor-infiltrating lymphocytes in localized non-small cell lung cancer (dated by TCRdb to the early 2020s). Library preparation was by the immunoSEQ multiplex PCR assay. TCRdb took this table from immuneACCESS and kept in-frame rearrangements with V and J called. Such tables lack part of the clones; where checked against another copy, unresolved V genes explain under half of the gap, and the rest is unexplained. The sample table records 10,000 to 15,000 clones; roughly 70% of these occur just once. Roughly 9.6% of the sample comes from the top ten. The specimen sequenced was uninvolved lung tissue not adjacent to the tumor. The receptors derive from a human donor with non-small cell lung cancer.

CDR3 region: CASSLAREYEQYF. The CDR3 coding sequence is TGTGCCAGCAGCTTAGCGCGGGAATACGAGCAGTACTTC. The chain couples TRBV7-2 to TRBJ2-7; the D gene is possibly TRBD2 (6 bases). With 0 bases removed from V and 4 bases from J, the gap between germline ends came to 7 bases. This CDR3 spans 13 amino acids. CDR1 SGHTA and CDR2 FQGNSA come from the germline V gene.

The rearrangement uses TRBV14 and TRBJ2-6, with D unresolved. Germline assignment: CDR1 SGHDN and CDR2 FVKESK. The CDR3 has 14 amino acids. Deletions cut 4 bases from V and 0 bases from J, with 4 bases between. The CDR3 region is CASSRSSGANVLTF. DNA for the CDR3: TGTGCCAGCAGCCGTAGCTCTGGGGCCAACGTCCTGACTTTC.

The chain has TRBV5-6 and TRBJ1-2; D uncertain. V was trimmed by 0 bases and J by 4 bases, leaving 10 bases between them. Germline V gives CDR1 SGHDT, CDR2 YYEEEE. The CDR3 loop spans 14 amino acids. CDR3 residues: CASSLDKVVYGYTF. The DNA of the CDR3 is TGTGCCAGCAGCTTGGACAAGGTGGTCTATGGCTACACCTTC.

In its sample, this clone was seen a few times. The chain joins TRBV7-9 to TRBJ2-7; D perhaps matches TRBD1 (5 bases). CDR3 size: 13 residues. V lost 10 bases and J 3 bases, leaving 16 bases between the germline ends. Germline V gene lookup returns CDR1 SEHNR and CDR2 FQNEAQ (reference sequence). CDR3 residues: CAKRQGSSYEQYF. Written as DNA, the CDR3 is TGTGCCAAAAGGCAGGGTTCGAGCTACGAGCAGTACTTC.

Remarks on this clone: Other DNA variants within this sample encode the same CDR3. The rearrangement uses TRBV7-9 and TRBJ1-1; unclear D gene. Trimming removed 1 base at V and 0 bases at J, with 3 bases between. The CDR3 is 13 residues long. The V gene's germline CDR1 is SEHNR and CDR2 FQNEAQ (reference sequence). The CDR3 is CASSLDVNTEAFF. CDR3 DNA sequence: TGTGCCAGCAGCTTAGACGTGAACACTGAAGCTTTCTTT.

This clone was counted a few times. This sequence joins TRBV7-9 and TRBJ2-2; D may be TRBD1 or TRBD2 (5 bases each). There are 15 residues in the CDR3. V lost 5 bases, J lost 3 bases, and 13 bases lay in between. Germline V gives CDR1 SEHNR, CDR2 FQNEAQ (reference sequence). The CDR3 nucleotides read TGTGCCAGCAGCGCTCCGGGACGTGACACCGGGGAGCTGTTTTTT. Amino acid sequence: CASSAPGRDTGELFF.